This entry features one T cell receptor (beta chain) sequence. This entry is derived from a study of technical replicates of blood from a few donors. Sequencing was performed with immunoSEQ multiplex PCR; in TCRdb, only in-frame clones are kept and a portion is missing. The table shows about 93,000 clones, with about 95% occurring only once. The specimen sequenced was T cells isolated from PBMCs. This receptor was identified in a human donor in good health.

The chain's CDR3 is CAIGQVSYNEQFF. The CDR3 DNA sequence: TGTGCCATCGGACAGGTCTCCTACAATGAGCAGTTCTTC. This sequence joins TRBV10-3 and TRBJ2-1, with 7 bases that match TRBD1. Germline trimming cut 8 bases from V and 0 bases from J; bases unmatched to any gene: 1. Looked up from germline, CDR1 is ENHRY and CDR2 is SYGVKD. The CDR3 runs 13 residues.